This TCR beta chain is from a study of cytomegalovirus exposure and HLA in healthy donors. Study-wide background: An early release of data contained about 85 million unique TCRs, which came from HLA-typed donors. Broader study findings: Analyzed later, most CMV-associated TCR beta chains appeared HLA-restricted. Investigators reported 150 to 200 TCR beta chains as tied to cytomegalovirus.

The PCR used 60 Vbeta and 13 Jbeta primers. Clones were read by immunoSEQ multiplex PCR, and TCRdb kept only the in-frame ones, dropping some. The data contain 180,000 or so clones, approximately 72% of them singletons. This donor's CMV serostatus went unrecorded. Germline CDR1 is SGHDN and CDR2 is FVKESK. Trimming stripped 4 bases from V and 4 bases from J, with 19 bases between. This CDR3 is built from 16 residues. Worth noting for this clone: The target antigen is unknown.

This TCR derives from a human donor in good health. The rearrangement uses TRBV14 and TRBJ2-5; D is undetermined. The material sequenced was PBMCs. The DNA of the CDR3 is TGTGCCAGCAGCCTTAACCTACTAAGTACGGGAGAGACCCAGTACTTC. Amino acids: CASSLNLLSTGETQYF. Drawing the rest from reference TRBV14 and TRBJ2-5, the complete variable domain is EAGVTQFPSHSVIEKGQTVTLRCDPISGHDNLYWYRRVMGKEIKFLLHFVKESKQDESGMPNNRFLAERTGGTYSTLKVQPAELEDSGVYFCASSLNLLSTGETQYFGPGTRLLVL.